This T cell receptor (beta chain) was recorded in a study of blood T cell repertoires in COVID-19. Background on the study: Both acute and convalescent COVID-19 samples were obtained from the United States, Italy and Spain. PBMCs, B-cell-depleted T cells, or T cells provided the cDNA or gDNA that made up the material.

The V and J ends lost 2 bases and 10 bases respectively, with 15 bases between them. The CDR3 sequence is 15 residues long. Germline loops: CDR1 MDHEN, CDR2 SYDVKM. In the study's own analysis: For nucleated cells, counts were estimated from reference gene primer amplification. Some clones are missing from TCRdb's copy, which holds only in-frame ones; the method was immunoSEQ multiplex PCR. That table is the source of V, J and clone size, and D and trimming were worked out from the DNA. The sample holds around 170,000 clones, about four fifths seen once. The gene calls are TRBV28 and TRBJ1-6; D perhaps matches TRBD1 (5 bases). Sequencing was carried out using peripheral blood. The source is a young man with active or convalescent COVID-19. CDR3 residues: CASSLDKGRGSPLHF. The CDR3 bases are TGTGCCAGCAGTTTAGATAAGGGAAGGGGATCACCCCTCCACTTT.